The 29 T cell receptor beta chains below all came from one sample that was sequenced in a study of vaccination and CD4 T cells after COVID-19. This sample's treatment: approximately nine-day PBMC culture with coronavirus spike peptide pools or control peptides (ViraFEST assay). Oncomine TCR Beta short-read sequencing was applied to DNA from cultured CD4+ T cells. Each CDR3 protein is one row after TCRdb ran MiXCR on the PCR reads. This repertoire shows about 14,000 distinct CDR3 sequences, roughly two fifths found once; its top ten account for roughly 9.2%. Their antigens are not known. Here the sequenced sample was CD4+ T cells from blood, cultured in vitro, taken after SARS-CoV-2 vaccination. Receptor source: a human donor who had recovered from COVID-19.

This chain connects TRBV19 to TRBJ1-1, with D uncertain. This CDR3 comprises 13 residues. CDR1 LNHDA and CDR2 SQIVND come from the germline V gene (reference sequence). Trimming removed 3 bases from V and 0 bases from J, with 5 bases in between. The DNA of the CDR3 is TGTGCCAGTAGTATTTCCATGAACACTGAAGCTTTCTTT. Its protein is CASSISMNTEAFF.

This clonotype was observed a few times. V and J are TRBV7-2 and TRBJ1-1, with TRBD1 matching 8 bases. Germline values: CDR1 SGHTA, CDR2 FQGNSA. V shed 1 base, J shed 11 bases, and the junction held 6 bases outside the gene matches. CDR3 length: 13 amino acids. The DNA for the CDR3 is TGTGCCAGCAGCTTAGAGAGGACAGGGTACGCTTTCTTT. Translation gives CASSLERTGYAFF.

This clonotype was counted a few times. The rearrangement links TRBV6-5 to TRBJ1-1; 12 bases are shared with TRBD1. Germline CDR1 MNHEY, CDR2 SVGAGI. This CDR3 has 14 amino acids. The V gene end was trimmed by 0 bases and the J gene end by 11 bases; junction bases not matched to a gene: 4. The CDR3 nucleotides read TGTGCCAGCAGTTACTCCGGGGACAGGGGGCTTGCTTTCTTT. Translating gives CASSYSGDRGLAFF.

This clonotype has only a few counts. The rearrangement links TRBV5-4 to TRBJ1-5; possibly TRBD1 for D (5 bases). The germline V gene encodes CDR1 SGHNT and CDR2 YYREEE (reference sequence). This CDR3 contains 13 residues. With 1 base removed from V and 7 bases from J, the gap between germline ends came to 9 bases. This CDR3 reads CASSLFGAQPQHF. CDR3 DNA sequence: TGTGCCAGCAGCTTGTTCGGGGCACAGCCCCAGCATTTT.

The V and J genes are TRBV6-5 and TRBJ1-1; D not resolved. The V and J ends lost 4 bases and 10 bases respectively, with 19 bases between them. Germline lookup yields CDR1 MNHEY and CDR2 SVGAGI. CDR3 length: 14 residues. DNA of the CDR3: TGTGCCAGCAGTTCTCGCTCCCCAGGCAAAGGAGCTTTCTTT. Protein sequence: CASSSRSPGKGAFF.

This chain connects TRBV20-1 to TRBJ1-6; D is possibly TRBD1 (5 bases). Germline lookup yields CDR1 DFQATT and CDR2 SNEGSKA (reference sequence). CDR3 length: 14 residues. V was clipped by 3 bases and J by 7 bases, with 13 bases between them. DNA for the CDR3: TGCAGTGCTAGTTCTCTCGGGACGAATTCACCCCTCCACTTT. Translating gives CSASSLGTNSPLHF.

This clonotype has only a few counts. V gene TRBV6-5 combines with J gene TRBJ1-2, with D possibly being TRBD1 (5 bases). The V gene lost 2 bases and the J gene lost 4 bases, with 8 bases spanning the gap. CDR1 is MNHEY, CDR2 SVGAGI, per germline. This CDR3 comprises 13 residues. The DNA for the CDR3 is TGTGCCAGCAGTTACGACAGTACCTATGGCTACACCTTC. It is translated as CASSYDSTYGYTF.

The chain joins TRBV6-2 or TRBV6-3 to TRBJ2-7; D uncertain. Germline V gene data show CDR1 as MNHEY and CDR2 as SVGEGT. Trimming stripped 5 bases from V and 5 bases from J, with 10 bases between. This CDR3 has 12 amino acids. The CDR3 sequence: CASSNIPHEQYF. The CDR3 coding sequence is TGTGCCAGCAGTAATATTCCCCACGAGCAGTACTTC.

This clonotype was seen a single time. This chain joins TRBV14 and TRBJ2-5; 7 nucleotides line up with TRBD1. The CDR3 spans 15 residues. V lost 3 bases and J lost 2; bases outside the gene matches: 6. Germline CDR1 and CDR2: SGHDN and FVKESK. CDR3 in amino acids: CASSHRLTGQETQYF. As DNA, the CDR3 is TGTGCCAGCAGCCACCGCTTGACAGGGCAAGAGACCCAGTACTTC.

This chain links TRBV5-1 with TRBJ2-7; D is unresolved. The CDR3 contains 13 residues. Germline CDR1 reads SGHRS; CDR2 reads YFSETQ. V was cut by 4 bases and J by 2 bases, with 10 bases left in between. The CDR3 coding sequence is TGCGCCAGCAGCATAGACGTAGCCTACGAGCAGTACTTC. Protein sequence: CASSIDVAYEQYF.

This clonotype was counted a few times. This chain joins TRBV27 and TRBJ1-1; a possible D gene is TRBD1 (5 bases). Trimming pared 5 bases from V and 7 bases from J, leaving 14 bases between. Germline V lookup: CDR1 MNHEY, CDR2 SMNVEV (reference sequence). This CDR3 comprises 13 residues. CDR3 residues: CASSPGTGDEAFF. The CDR3, as DNA: TGTGCCAGCAGTCCAGGGACGGGAGATGAAGCTTTCTTT.

The rearrangement joins TRBV7-9 to TRBJ2-3; TRBD2 matches at 10 bases. This CDR3 contains 16 residues. Germline assignment: CDR1 SEHNR and CDR2 FQNEAQ (reference sequence). The J segment lost 4 bases and the V segment lost 5 bases, leaving 9 bases of the junction unmatched. For the CDR3, the DNA is TGTGCCAGCAGCCCTCAGCGGGGGGGCCTGGCAGATACGCAGTATTTT. This encodes CASSPQRGGLADTQYF.

The chain carries TRBV24-1 and TRBJ2-7; 8 bases agree with TRBD1. Trimming removed 4 bases from V and 7 bases from J; junction bases left unmatched: 5. The CDR3 covers 13 residues. The germline gives CDR1 KGHDR, CDR2 SFDVKD. CDR3: CATSEDRVGEQYF. CDR3 nucleotide sequence: TGTGCCACCAGTGAGGACAGGGTAGGGGAGCAGTACTTC.

The sample holds a few counts of this clonotype. The chain carries TRBV19 and TRBJ2-1; the match to TRBD2 covers 9 bases. CDR3 length: 16 residues. The trim removed 0 bases at V and 6 bases at J, leaving 6 bases unmatched. Germline values: CDR1 LNHDA, CDR2 SQIVND (reference sequence). The CDR3 sequence is CASSIDAGGPSNEQFF. The CDR3, as DNA: TGTGCCAGTAGTATAGATGCGGGAGGGCCGAGCAATGAGCAGTTCTTC.

This clonotype showed up just a few times. J is TRBJ1-1 and V is TRBV7-2, with D uncertain. Germline V gene lookup returns CDR1 SGHTA and CDR2 FQGNSA. V was shortened by 6 bases and J by 4 bases, with 9 bases between the two germline ends. The CDR3 spans 12 residues. CDR3 sequence (DNA): TGTGCCAGCAGTCCGGATGCCACTGAAGCTTTCTTT. As protein: CASSPDATEAFF.

V gene TRBV20-1 combines with J gene TRBJ2-1; 16 bases map to TRBD2. V lost 2 bases to trimming and J lost 0 bases; unmatched junction nucleotides: 10. CDR1 DFQATT and CDR2 SNEGSKA come from the germline V gene (reference sequence). The CDR3 length is 20 residues. CDR3 coding DNA: TGCAGTGCTAGACCGAGTGGGACTAGCGGGAGGGCCATCTCCTACAATGAGCAGTTCTTC. Translation gives CSARPSGTSGRAISYNEQFF.

The chain uses TRBV15 and TRBJ2-5; 12 bases are a match to TRBD2. Trimming cost V 3 bases and J 2 bases; bases outside gene matches: 4. Germline values: CDR1 LNHNV, CDR2 YYDKDF (reference sequence). This CDR3 comprises 16 residues. The CDR3, as DNA: TGTGCCACCAGCAGGGAAGGACTAGCGGGACAAGAGACCCAGTACTTC. It yields the protein CATSREGLAGQETQYF.

This clonotype was observed a few times. The chain has TRBV19 and TRBJ1-2; tentative D call: TRBD1 (5 bases). CDR3 length equals 13 residues. Germline assignment: CDR1 LNHDA and CDR2 SQIVND (reference sequence). Deletions cut 3 bases from V and 6 bases from J, with 11 bases between. The CDR3 DNA reads as TGTGCCAGTAGTATCGAAGTAGGGGATGGCTACACCTTC. It codes for CASSIEVGDGYTF. Together with reference TRBV19 and TRBJ1-2, the CDR3 gives the full variable domain: DGGITQSPKYLFRKEGQNVTLSCEQNLNHDAMYWYRQDPGQGLRLIYYSQIVNDFQKGDIAEGYSVSREKKESFPLTVTSAQKNPTAFYLCASSIEVGDGYTFGSGTRLTVV.

This chain connects TRBV6-1 to TRBJ2-5; no clear D gene. Germline V lookup: CDR1 MNHNS, CDR2 SASEGT. CDR3 size: 14 residues. V lost 9 bases and J 3 bases, leaving 17 bases between the germline ends. The CDR3 sequence: CASSPRGVKETQYF. CDR3 bases: TGTGCCAGTTCCCCCCGTGGGGTTAAAGAGACCCAGTACTTC.

The CDR3 protein is CASSIGGPYNEQFF. The CDR3 bases are TGTGCCAGTAGTATTGGCGGACCCTACAATGAGCAGTTCTTC. V usage is TRBV19 and J usage is TRBJ2-1; D not resolved. Germline CDR1 is LNHDA and CDR2 is SQIVND (reference sequence). The CDR3 is 14 residues long. V dropped 3 bases and J dropped 2 bases, with 8 bases sitting between them.

The chain couples TRBV20-1 to TRBJ1-2, with unresolved D. This CDR3 is 13 amino acids long. The germline V gene encodes CDR1 DFQATT and CDR2 SNEGSKA (reference sequence). Trimming stripped 7 bases from V and 2 bases from J, with 14 bases between. CDR3 residues: CSVRGNPNYGYTF. In DNA form, the CDR3 reads TGCAGTGTACGGGGAAACCCAAACTATGGCTACACCTTC.

V gene TRBV19 combines with J gene TRBJ2-3; no clear D. V was cut by 2 bases and J by 0 bases, with 6 bases left in between. The germline CDR1 and CDR2 sequences are LNHDA and SQIVND (reference sequence). The CDR3 extends over 14 amino acids. The CDR3 DNA reads TGTGCCAGTAGTATACCGGGCAGCACAGATACGCAGTATTTT. The encoded protein is CASSIPGSTDTQYF.

CDR3 sequence (DNA): TGCAGTGCGATGGGCGACACTGAAGCTTTCTTT. Translated, it gives CSAMGDTEAFF. The genes are TRBV20-1 and TRBJ1-1, with D unclear. Trimming cost V 6 bases and J 3 bases, with 8 bases left between them. The CDR3 is 11 amino acids. Per the germline V gene, CDR1 is DFQATT and CDR2 is SNEGSKA (reference sequence).

The chain is built from TRBV20-1 and TRBJ1-4, with 7 bases aligning to TRBD1. This CDR3 is 17 amino acids long. Trimming at V came to 6 bases and at J to 0 bases, leaving 13 bases not matched to a gene. CDR1 DFQATT and CDR2 SNEGSKA come from the germline V gene (reference sequence). The CDR3 region has the DNA TGCAGTGCCACACCCCCAGGGGGGCATGCAACTAATGAAAAACTGTTTTTT. Amino acid sequence: CSATPPGGHATNEKLFF.

The chain uses TRBV2 and TRBJ2-5, with D maybe TRBD2 (5 bases). The CDR3 extends over 13 amino acids. V dropped 7 bases and J dropped 5 bases, with 14 bases sitting between them. CDR1 is SNHLY and CDR2 is FYNNEI in the germline V gene. CDR3 nucleotide sequence: TGTGCCAGCAAGCCTAGCCCATCGGAGACCCAGTACTTC. Protein product: CASKPSPSETQYF. The whole variable domain, filled in from reference TRBV2 and TRBJ2-5, reads EPEVTQTPSHQVTQMGQEVILRCVPISNHLYFYWYRQILGQKVEFLVSFYNNEISEKSEIFDDQFSVERPDGSNFTLKIRSTKLEDSAMYFCASKPSPSETQYFGPGTRLLVL.

In its sample, this clonotype was seen once. The V and J genes are TRBV27 and TRBJ2-7; TRBD2 might be the D (6 bases). Germline V gene sequence: CDR1 MNHEY, CDR2 SMNVEV (reference sequence). V was clipped by 5 bases and J by 4 bases, with 12 bases between them. The CDR3 length is 13 residues. CDR3 sequence (DNA): TGTGCCAGCAGTCCGGGGGTAGCGTACGAGCAGTACTTC. It translates to CASSPGVAYEQYF.

The rearrangement uses TRBV7-2 and TRBJ1-3; 7 nucleotides match TRBD1. Germline V gene data show CDR1 as SGHTA and CDR2 as FQGNSA. The CDR3 extends over 15 amino acids. Trimming took 6 bases from V and 2 from J; bases not matched to a gene: 7. The CDR3 bases are TGTGCCAGCAGGGTTACGGGGACAGCTGGAAACACCATATATTTT. Translating gives CASRVTGTAGNTIYF.

The chain recombines TRBV4-1 with TRBJ1-4; D is possibly TRBD1 (5 bases). V was clipped by 1 base and J by 4 bases, with 13 bases between them. The CDR3 length is 16 residues. Germline values: CDR1 MGHRA, CDR2 YSYEKL. DNA for the CDR3: TGCGCCAGCAGCCAAGCCCCACGGGGGGGTAATGAAAAACTGTTTTTT. It specifies CASSQAPRGGNEKLFF.

The V gene is TRBV20-1, the J gene TRBJ1-6; TRBD1 might be the D (5 bases). Germline lookup yields CDR1 DFQATT and CDR2 SNEGSKA (reference sequence). This CDR3 is built from 12 residues. The CDR3 is CSPWGNGSPLHF. The CDR3, as DNA: TGCAGCCCCTGGGGGAACGGATCACCCCTCCACTTT.